This T cell receptor beta chain was sequenced during a study of vaccination and CD4 T cells after COVID-19. In the study overall: Cultures that served as controls received a CEFX pool, an HIV-1 Nef pool, or no peptide. Study-wide results and limits: Post-infection sampling omitted early timepoints and covered relatively few convalescent patients.

Time point denoted: late sampling 161 to 241 days after vaccination in three convalescent patients. As for treatment: approximately 9-day PBMC culture with coronavirus spike peptide pools or control peptides (ViraFEST assay). Cultured CD4+ T-cell DNA underwent Oncomine TCR Beta short-read sequencing. TCRdb itself ran the PCR reads through MiXCR, one entry per CDR3 protein. The sample contains some 24,000 distinct CDR3 sequences, 40% to 50% of which appear only once. Comments on this clonotype: Its cognate antigen is unknown.

The CDR3 runs 15 residues. J lost 3 bases, V lost 5 bases, and 6 bases had no gene match. Germline CDR1 and CDR2: DFQATT and SNEGSKA (reference sequence). This TCR derives from a human donor who had recovered from COVID-19. The rearrangement uses TRBV20-1 and TRBJ2-2; 10 bases fit TRBD2. The source was CD4+ T cells from blood, cultured in vitro, collected about 7 months after SARS-CoV-2 vaccination. CDR3 region: CSAPSSGSYTGELFF. Here the CDR3 DNA reads TGCAGTGCTCCCTCTAGCGGGAGTTACACCGGGGAGCTGTTTTTT.